A selection of T cell receptor beta chains follows, all from one sample in a study of blood T cell repertoires in COVID-19. This table comes from immunoSEQ multiplex PCR, and its TCRdb copy is limited to in-frame clones, with some not included. The repertoire consists of 310,000 or so clones, with around 87% occurring once and the leading ten covering 1.5% to 2%. Sequenced input: PBMCs or T cells enriched from blood (not recorded which). Receptors originate from a woman aged 18-30 years with acute COVID-19. CDR3s include the opening cysteine and the closing phenylalanine or tryptophan. D genes are given only for firm matches. Clone size is given for some rows only: seen once, a few or many times, or a class if the clone is expanded.

D	V	J	size	CDR3	DNA
-	TRBV28	TRBJ1-4	-	CASSLPQVGSGEKLFF	TGTGCCAGCAGCCTTCCCCAAGTTGGGTCCGGGGAAAAACTGTTTTTT
-	TRBV30	TRBJ1-5	-	CAWSVPRGGQPQHF	TGTGCCTGGAGTGTACCCCGGGGAGGCCAGCCCCAGCATTTT
-	TRBV6-5	TRBJ2-7	once	CASSYGGLYEQYF	TGTGCCAGCAGTTACGGGGGGTTGTACGAGCAGTACTTC
-	TRBV3-1/TRBV3-2	TRBJ1-6	-	CASRQQGVRSPLHF	TGTGCCAGCAGACAACAAGGGGTTCGTTCACCCCTCCACTTT
-	TRBV1	TRBJ2-7	-	CTSSGQELKSCGLADQKSSYEQYF	TGCACCAGCAGTGGACAGGAATTGAAGTCATGTGGACTAGCGGACCAGAAGAGCTCCTACGAGCAGTACTTC
-	TRBV21-1	TRBJ1-2	once	CASPLSQGNYGYTF	TGTGCCAGCCCCTTGTCACAGGGCAACTATGGCTACACCTTC
-	TRBV4-1	TRBJ2-1	-	CASSSRLSIDEQFF	TGCGCCAGCAGCTCCCGACTGAGCATCGATGAGCAGTTCTTC
-	TRBV6-5	TRBJ2-1	-	CASSLAYPNEQFF	TGTGCCAGCAGTCTAGCGTACCCCAATGAGCAGTTCTTC
-	TRBV9	TRBJ1-6	-	CARWGRYNSPLHF	TGTGCCAGATGGGGCAGGTATAATTCACCCCTCCACTTT
-	TRBV11-2	TRBJ2-3	-	CASSLRGGTSTDTQYF	TGTGCCAGCTCCCTACGGGGCGGGACTAGCACAGATACGCAGTATTTT
-	TRBV18	TRBJ1-2	-	CASSPPSGPLDYGYTF	TGTGCCAGCTCACCACCGTCAGGGCCCCTAGACTATGGCTACACCTTC
-	TRBV30	TRBJ1-1	-	CAWSVGGLGTEAFF	TGTGCCTGGAGTGTCGGGGGGCTAGGGACTGAAGCTTTCTTT
-	TRBV19	TRBJ2-1	-	CASSTTSYGEQFF	TGTGCCAGTAGTACGACTAGTTACGGTGAGCAGTTCTTC
-	TRBV18	TRBJ1-1	-	CASSPQELNTEAFF	TGTGCCAGCTCACCACAAGAGCTGAACACTGAAGCTTTCTTT
-	TRBV5-1	TRBJ2-1	-	CASSPPLAASLNEQFF	TGCGCCAGCAGCCCCCCCTTAGCGGCATCTCTCAATGAGCAGTTCTTC
-	TRBV15	TRBJ2-2	few	CATSRGAEMNTGELFF	TGTGCCACCAGCAGAGGCGCCGAGATGAACACCGGGGAGCTGTTTTTT
TRBD2	TRBV6-4	TRBJ2-3	few	CASSAQGTSGTDTQYF	TGTGCCAGCAGTGCCCAGGGGACTAGCGGGACAGATACGCAGTATTTT
TRBD2	TRBV2	TRBJ2-1	-	CASKEGSGGYNEQFF	TGTGCCAGCAAGGAGGGTAGCGGGGGATACAATGAGCAGTTCTTC
-	TRBV7-9	TRBJ1-1	-	CASSLLFQASNTEAFF	TGTGCCAGCAGCTTGTTGTTCCAGGCGTCGAACACTGAAGCTTTCTTT
TRBD1	TRBV27	TRBJ1-1	-	CASSRDRVGTEAFF	TGTGCCAGCAGCCGGGACAGGGTTGGAACTGAAGCTTTCTTT
TRBD1	TRBV10-3	TRBJ2-2	once	CATWGLSDRAPNTGELFF	TGTGCCACCTGGGGGCTCTCTGACAGGGCCCCGAACACCGGGGAGCTGTTTTTT
TRBD1	TRBV19	TRBJ2-3	-	CASSIGQGAADTQYF	TGTGCCAGTAGTATAGGACAGGGGGCGGCAGATACGCAGTATTTT
-	TRBV27	TRBJ1-4	-	CASSSPGRREKLFF	TGTGCCAGCAGTTCTCCGGGGAGGAGGGAAAAACTGTTTTTT
TRBD2	TRBV24-1	TRBJ2-7	-	CATSDSGLAYEQYF	TGTGCCACCAGTGATTCGGGACTAGCCTACGAGCAGTACTTC
TRBD2	TRBV3-1/TRBV3-2	TRBJ2-5	-	CASSYGLAGGVETQYF	TGTGCCAGCAGCTACGGACTAGCGGGAGGAGTGGAGACCCAGTACTTC
-	TRBV4-1	TRBJ1-3	-	CASSQGRGSGNTIYF	TGCGCCAGCAGCCAAGGACGGGGCTCTGGAAACACCATATATTTT